This T cell receptor (beta chain) was observed in a study of T cells in Graves' hyperthyroidism and ophthalmopathy. The overall study: Prior to any treatment, at the point of initial diagnosis, peripheral blood was collected.

The V gene lost 8 bases and the J gene lost 3 bases, with 16 bases spanning the gap. Germline-derived CDR1 and CDR2 are MNHEY and SMNVEV (reference sequence). The CDR3 contains 15 residues. This clonotype has ten or more counts. The antigen remains unidentified. Using RNA transcripts as the source, TCR beta CDR3 regions were amplified. The HTBI primer set was used in a first-round RT-PCR of the TCR CDR3. From the multiplex PCR reads, TCRdb called clonotypes with MiXCR, one entry per CDR3 protein. The data hold 300,000 to 500,000 distinct CDR3 sequences, with roughly 13% observed a single time. Patients affected by ophthalmopathy presented a Clinical Activity Score of at least 3, a NOSPECS grade of at least 4, and disease duration below 3 months. Diagnostic assessment was based on clinical symptoms, serum thyroxine and TRAb, thyroid ultrasound and orbital computed tomography. Notes on the study in general: The blood repertoire included most of the expanded thyroid clonotypes above 0.001.

The V and J genes are TRBV27 and TRBJ2-2; D remains unclear. Sequencing used blood. The sequence was obtained from a middle-aged man with Graves' ophthalmopathy. The CDR3 nucleotides are TGTGCCAGCCGTCACGGACGGACCTACACCGGGGAGCTGTTTTTT. Translated, it gives CASRHGRTYTGELFF.